A selection of T cell receptor beta chains follows, all from one sample in a study of blood T cell repertoires in COVID-19. Method: immunoSEQ multiplex PCR; TCRdb's copy keeps in-frame clones and lacks some. This table holds under 350,000 clones, more than 85% found once. Sequencing was done on a sample of peripheral blood. The receptors here all came from a man in his forties with acute or convalescent COVID-19. Each CDR3 is given without its conserved first and last residue. Fields, in order: J gene, V gene, D gene, CDR3 protein. A D gene is named only where the DNA matches it firmly.

j_gene: TRBJ2-7; v_gene: TRBV15; d_gene: NA; CDR3aa: ATSWRNEQY
j_gene: TRBJ1-1; v_gene: TRBV7-3; d_gene: NA; CDR3aa: ASSRGEGTEAF
j_gene: TRBJ1-5; v_gene: TRBV6-2/TRBV6-3; d_gene: TRBD1; CDR3aa: ASSPGQGAGNQPQH
j_gene: TRBJ2-2; v_gene: TRBV11-2; d_gene: TRBD2; CDR3aa: ASSLVAGITGELF
j_gene: TRBJ1-1; v_gene: TRBV9; d_gene: NA; CDR3aa: ASSVVGGQNTEAF
j_gene: TRBJ2-5; v_gene: TRBV6-5; d_gene: NA; CDR3aa: ASGGLTMETQY
j_gene: TRBJ2-6; v_gene: TRBV19; d_gene: TRBD1; CDR3aa: ASTNRGSGANVLT
j_gene: TRBJ1-5; v_gene: TRBV27; d_gene: NA; CDR3aa: ASRQDRDNQPQH
j_gene: TRBJ2-1; v_gene: TRBV6-2/TRBV6-3; d_gene: NA; CDR3aa: ASSYSSPGVAGEQF
j_gene: TRBJ2-2; v_gene: TRBV5-6; d_gene: NA; CDR3aa: ASSLVVGAYRTGELF
j_gene: TRBJ1-5; v_gene: TRBV19; d_gene: NA; CDR3aa: ASRALGKKPQH
j_gene: TRBJ1-6; v_gene: TRBV6-6; d_gene: TRBD1; CDR3aa: ASSLTQQGSEADNSPLH
j_gene: TRBJ1-2; v_gene: TRBV5-1; d_gene: TRBD1; CDR3aa: ASSLGQKGAVNHGYT
j_gene: TRBJ2-7; v_gene: TRBV7-2; d_gene: TRBD2; CDR3aa: ASSATSGAYEQY
j_gene: TRBJ1-1; v_gene: TRBV5-1; d_gene: NA; CDR3aa: ASSQGVNTEAF
j_gene: TRBJ1-2; v_gene: TRBV11-2; d_gene: NA; CDR3aa: ASSPPGAVFSGYT
j_gene: TRBJ1-2; v_gene: TRBV18; d_gene: TRBD1; CDR3aa: ASSPITGADYGYT
j_gene: TRBJ1-2; v_gene: TRBV11-3; d_gene: NA; CDR3aa: ASSPLYGYT